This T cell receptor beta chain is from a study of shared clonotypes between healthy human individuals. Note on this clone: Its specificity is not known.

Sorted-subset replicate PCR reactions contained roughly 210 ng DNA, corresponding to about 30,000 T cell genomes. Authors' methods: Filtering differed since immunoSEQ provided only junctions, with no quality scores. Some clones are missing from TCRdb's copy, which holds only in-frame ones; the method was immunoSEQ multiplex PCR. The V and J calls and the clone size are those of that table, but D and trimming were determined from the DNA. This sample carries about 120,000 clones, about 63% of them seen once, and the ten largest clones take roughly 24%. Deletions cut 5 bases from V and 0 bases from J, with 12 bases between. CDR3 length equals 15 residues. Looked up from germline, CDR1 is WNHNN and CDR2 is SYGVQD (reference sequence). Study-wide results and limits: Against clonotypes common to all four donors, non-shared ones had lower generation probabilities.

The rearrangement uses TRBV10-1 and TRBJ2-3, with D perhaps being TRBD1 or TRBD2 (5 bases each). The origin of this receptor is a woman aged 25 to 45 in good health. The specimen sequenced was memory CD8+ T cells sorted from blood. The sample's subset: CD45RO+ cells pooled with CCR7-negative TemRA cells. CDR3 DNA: TGCGCCAGCAGTAGGGACCTCACTAGCACAGATACGCAGTATTTT. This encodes CASSRDLTSTDTQYF.